The T cell receptor beta chain under discussion was sequenced for a study of T cell changes during pregnancy in multiple sclerosis. V was clipped by 5 bases and J by 1 base; unmatched bases: 4. The CDR3 spans 15 residues. Germline V CDR1 and CDR2: MNHEY, SVGAGI. Clones were read by immunoSEQ multiplex PCR, and TCRdb kept only the in-frame ones, dropping some. The sample has under 45,000 clones, about nine tenths seen once; the top ten hold roughly 1%. This sequence joins TRBV6-5 and TRBJ1-4, with 7 bases aligning to TRBD1. The specimen was CD4+ T cells from peripheral blood mononuclear cells, collected in the second trimester of pregnancy. The origin of this receptor is a female donor with multiple sclerosis, enrolled in a pregnancy study. The CDR3 loop reads CASSPRQGTNEKLFF. Written as DNA, the CDR3 is TGTGCCAGCAGTCCCCGACAGGGAACTAATGAAAAACTGTTTTTT.